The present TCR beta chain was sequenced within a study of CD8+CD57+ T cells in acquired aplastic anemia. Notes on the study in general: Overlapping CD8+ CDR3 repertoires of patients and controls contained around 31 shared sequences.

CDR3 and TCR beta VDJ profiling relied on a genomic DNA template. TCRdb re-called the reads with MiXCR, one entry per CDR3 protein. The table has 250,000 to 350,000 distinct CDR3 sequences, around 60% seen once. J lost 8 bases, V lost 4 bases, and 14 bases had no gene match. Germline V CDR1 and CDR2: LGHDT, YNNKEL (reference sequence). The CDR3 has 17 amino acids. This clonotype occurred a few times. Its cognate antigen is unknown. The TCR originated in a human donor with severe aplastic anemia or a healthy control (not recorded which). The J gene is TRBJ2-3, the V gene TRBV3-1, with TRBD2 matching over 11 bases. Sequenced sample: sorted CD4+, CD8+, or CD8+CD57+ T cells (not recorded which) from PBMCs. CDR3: CASSLGGLAGVQGTQYF. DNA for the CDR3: TGTGCCAGCAGCCTTGGTGGACTAGCGGGCGTCCAAGGTACGCAGTATTTT.